The rows below give T cell receptor beta chains drawn from one sample of a study of blood T cell repertoires in COVID-19. Profiling relied on immunoSEQ multiplex PCR, and the TCRdb table lists in-frame clones only, not all of them. The profile shows about 51,000 clones, under 95% of them singletons. The specimen was peripheral blood. The receptor set was obtained from a man aged 45 to 65 with acute or convalescent COVID-19. CDR3s include the opening cysteine and the closing phenylalanine or tryptophan. Fields, in order: CDR3 DNA, CDR3 protein, J gene, clone size, D gene, V gene. A D gene is named only where the DNA matches it firmly. Size values are once, few and many counts, or a class for expanded clones, and some rows have none.

CDR3nt: TGTGCCAGCAGCCACTCGGACAGTCAGACCGGGGAGCTGTTTTTT; CDR3aa: CASSHSDSQTGELFF; j_gene: TRBJ2-2; abundance: -; d_gene: -; v_gene: TRBV4-2
CDR3nt: TGTGCCAGCAGACCTAGCGGGGGCACAGATACGCAGTATTTT; CDR3aa: CASRPSGGTDTQYF; j_gene: TRBJ2-3; abundance: -; d_gene: TRBD2; v_gene: TRBV14
CDR3nt: TGTGCCAGCAAGGCAGGGCCAAACACCGGGGAGCTGTTTTTT; CDR3aa: CASKAGPNTGELFF; j_gene: TRBJ2-2; abundance: once; d_gene: -; v_gene: TRBV6-5
CDR3nt: TGTGCCAGCCGCCTCGGTGGGACAAGCAATCAGCCCCAGCATTTT; CDR3aa: CASRLGGTSNQPQHF; j_gene: TRBJ1-5; abundance: -; d_gene: -; v_gene: TRBV2
CDR3nt: TGTGCCAGCAAGACTAGCGGGGGCACAGATACGCAGTATTTT; CDR3aa: CASKTSGGTDTQYF; j_gene: TRBJ2-3; abundance: -; d_gene: TRBD2; v_gene: TRBV6-5
CDR3nt: TGTGCCTGGATGACTAGCGGGGCCCCTCGGGATACGCAGTATTTT; CDR3aa: CAWMTSGAPRDTQYF; j_gene: TRBJ2-3; abundance: -; d_gene: TRBD2; v_gene: TRBV30
CDR3nt: TGCAGCGTTGATCGGACAGGGCCGAACACTGAAGCTTTCTTT; CDR3aa: CSVDRTGPNTEAFF; j_gene: TRBJ1-1; abundance: -; d_gene: TRBD1; v_gene: TRBV29-1
CDR3nt: TGTGCCAGCAGAGACGGGGGGGCTGGCGAAAAACTGTTTTTT; CDR3aa: CASRDGGAGEKLFF; j_gene: TRBJ1-4; abundance: -; d_gene: -; v_gene: TRBV19
CDR3nt: TGTGCCAGCTCACCAGCTCTAGCGACCCGGGGGGATACGCAGTATTTT; CDR3aa: CASSPALATRGDTQYF; j_gene: TRBJ2-3; abundance: once; d_gene: -; v_gene: TRBV18
CDR3nt: TGTGCCACCAGTGATCCGCGGGGTGGCACCGGGGAGCTGTTTTTT; CDR3aa: CATSDPRGGTGELFF; j_gene: TRBJ2-2; abundance: -; d_gene: -; v_gene: TRBV24-1
CDR3nt: TGTGCCAGCTCACCGGCAGGGCAAGCTTATAATGAGCAGTTCTTC; CDR3aa: CASSPAGQAYNEQFF; j_gene: TRBJ2-1; abundance: -; d_gene: -; v_gene: TRBV18
CDR3nt: TGTGCTAGTGGTCTCACAGGGGTAAGCGACGAGCAGTACTTC; CDR3aa: CASGLTGVSDEQYF; j_gene: TRBJ2-7; abundance: -; d_gene: TRBD1; v_gene: TRBV12-5
CDR3nt: TGTGCCACCAGTGACCTCGGGGGTGAAGCAGATACGCAGTATTTT; CDR3aa: CATSDLGGEADTQYF; j_gene: TRBJ2-3; abundance: -; d_gene: -; v_gene: TRBV24-1
CDR3nt: TGTGCCAGTAGTATCGGGGGGGCTTTGAACACTGAAGCTTTCTTT; CDR3aa: CASSIGGALNTEAFF; j_gene: TRBJ1-1; abundance: once; d_gene: -; v_gene: TRBV19
CDR3nt: TGCGCCAGCAGCTTGGTGGTAGCGGGGGGCAATGAGCAGTTCTTC; CDR3aa: CASSLVVAGGNEQFF; j_gene: TRBJ2-1; abundance: -; d_gene: TRBD2; v_gene: TRBV5-1
CDR3nt: TGTGCCAGCAGCCCATCGAGGGAGTACGCTGAAGCTTTCTTT; CDR3aa: CASSPSREYAEAFF; j_gene: TRBJ1-1; abundance: -; d_gene: -; v_gene: TRBV7-9
CDR3nt: TGTGCCAGCAGCGTAGTGTCTCAGGGGCGTTTCCATCAGCCCCAGCATTTT; CDR3aa: CASSVVSQGRFHQPQHF; j_gene: TRBJ1-5; abundance: -; d_gene: -; v_gene: TRBV9
CDR3nt: TGTGCCAGCAGCCAATGGGAGGGGCAGCCCCAGCATTTT; CDR3aa: CASSQWEGQPQHF; j_gene: TRBJ1-5; abundance: -; d_gene: -; v_gene: TRBV3-1/TRBV3-2
CDR3nt: TGTGCCAGCAGGCTAGCGGGGGGCCCCACAGATACGCAGTATTTT; CDR3aa: CASRLAGGPTDTQYF; j_gene: TRBJ2-3; abundance: -; d_gene: TRBD2; v_gene: TRBV6-6
CDR3nt: TGTGCCAGCAGCCAACTCACAGGGGCGAACACTGAAGCTTTCTTT; CDR3aa: CASSQLTGANTEAFF; j_gene: TRBJ1-1; abundance: -; d_gene: TRBD1; v_gene: TRBV3-1/TRBV3-2
CDR3nt: TGCGCCAGCAGCTTGGAACAAGGGGACTATAATTCACCCCTCCACTTT; CDR3aa: CASSLEQGDYNSPLHF; j_gene: TRBJ1-6; abundance: -; d_gene: -; v_gene: TRBV5-1
CDR3nt: TGTGCCATCAGTGAGTCGGCGGGGAGCACAGATACGCAGTATTTT; CDR3aa: CAISESAGSTDTQYF; j_gene: TRBJ2-3; abundance: -; d_gene: -; v_gene: TRBV10-3
CDR3nt: TGCAGTGCTAGTCGGTTTATAGCGGGAGAGACCCAGTACTTC; CDR3aa: CSASRFIAGETQYF; j_gene: TRBJ2-5; abundance: -; d_gene: TRBD2; v_gene: TRBV20-1
CDR3nt: TGTGCCAGCAGCGTCGGACAGGGAAACTATGGCTACACCTTC; CDR3aa: CASSVGQGNYGYTF; j_gene: TRBJ1-2; abundance: -; d_gene: TRBD1; v_gene: TRBV9
CDR3nt: TGTGCCAGCAGTGATCAGGGGTCAACTAATGAAAAACTGTTTTTT; CDR3aa: CASSDQGSTNEKLFF; j_gene: TRBJ1-4; abundance: -; d_gene: -; v_gene: TRBV2
CDR3nt: TGTGCCAGCAGCTTTGATGGCCGAAGGGGCCTTTCACCCCTCCACTTT; CDR3aa: CASSFDGRRGLSPLHF; j_gene: TRBJ1-6; abundance: -; d_gene: -; v_gene: TRBV7-9
CDR3nt: TGTGCCAGCAGATCGCAGGACAGATACTACAATGAGCAGTTCTTC; CDR3aa: CASRSQDRYYNEQFF; j_gene: TRBJ2-1; abundance: -; d_gene: -; v_gene: TRBV5-4
CDR3nt: TGTGCCAGAAGCCCCCTAGGGGGTCCTGGAAACACCATATATTTT; CDR3aa: CARSPLGGPGNTIYF; j_gene: TRBJ1-3; abundance: -; d_gene: -; v_gene: TRBV5-3
CDR3nt: TGTGCCAGCAGTGAGCGGGGGGGCACAGATACGCAGTATTTT; CDR3aa: CASSERGGTDTQYF; j_gene: TRBJ2-3; abundance: -; d_gene: TRBD2; v_gene: TRBV6-4